This T cell receptor beta chain was sequenced during a study of shared clonotypes between healthy human individuals (dated by TCRdb to about 2020). Context from the whole study: Three men and a couple of women, aged 18 to 49 years, made up the cohort. Different laboratories and diverse techniques were used to prepare libraries and sequence TCR repertoires, to increase sequencing depth and limit assay-specific biases. For each donor, three plates each were used for CD4 naive and CD4 memory, two plates were used for CD8 naive, and one plate was used for CD8 memory. The study deeply sequenced blood TCR repertoires of 5 or 6 healthy adults to estimate repertoire size and the extent of clonotype sharing between individuals. Each donor's leukapheresis produced roughly between roughly 0.85 and 10 billion PBMCs.

TCR CDR3 regions were amplified from genomic DNA by multiplex PCR using the deep immunoSEQ assay. Extracted genomic DNA from each cell subset was spread evenly across all wells of several immunoSEQ 96-well plates, with each plate serving as a replicate. Each replicate PCR for sorted subsets received about 210 ng genomic DNA, equal to about 29,000 T cell genomes. Purified libraries were quantified with a Qubit 3.0 fluorometer, sized on a Bioanalyzer 2100, and re-quantified with the KAPA Library Quantification kit. Every immunoSEQ 96-well plate was sequenced on a dedicated single-read 150-cycle Illumina NextSeq 550 flow cell. In the source study's methods: Because the immunoSEQ output held only junctional sequences and lacked quality scores, the filtering could not match the filtering applied to full-length reads. To assign V/J genes and CDR3, sequences were annotated using PyIR, a Python wrapper for IgBLAST v1.9, with IMGT germline references. Reads were filtered out if the reads had weak V/J assignments (E-value above 1e-6), no CDR3, stop codons, out-of-frame junctions, or ambiguous translated residues. V3J clonotypes were defined as sequences sharing the same inferred V gene, J gene, and CDR3 amino acid sequence. The percentage overlap between two repertoires was calculated by dividing the number of shared unique clonotypes by the size of the smaller repertoire. Three approaches were used to assess repertoire richness: RTK rarefaction, the Chao1 estimator, and Recon v2.1 estimates of unobserved clonotypes. OLGA was used to compute generation probabilities for all TCRbeta clonotypes that the gDNA method yielded from a handful of donors. TCRdb's version of the immuneACCESS table is confined to in-frame rearrangements and falls short of the full clone set. An unresolved V gene accounts for under half of the shortfall where checked; the remainder is of unknown origin. D and trimming were read from the DNA, whereas the V and J calls and clone size are those reported in that table. Across this sample there are some 1.5 million clones, with roughly 95% seen only once. Of the sample, roughly 1.2% falls within the top ten clones.

Remarks on this clone: Its target antigen remains unknown. The input lacks base qualities; no much larger clone sits a single base away.

Healthy HIV-negative adults with no recently reported acute infections or vaccinations were included as donors. Every donor was a Caucasian adult residing in Nashville, Tennessee, USA. Magnetic negative selection was used to enrich CD4+ T cells, after which naive cells were positively selected on CD45RA and the negative fraction became the memory subset. Blood was collected by leukapheresis, and PBMCs were isolated by Ficoll-Histopaque density gradient centrifugation and then cryopreserved in liquid nitrogen vapor phase. Purity and quantity of every magnetically sorted T cell population were checked by analytical flow cytometry. Genomic DNA was isolated from every sorted fraction and measured by UV absorbance on a Nanodrop 2000c. Results and caveats for the whole study, not just this receptor: Pairwise subsampling led to the expectation that sequencing depth would affect the degree of clonotype sharing among donors. Naive subsets generally had larger estimated clonotype richness than memory subsets. Sampling was limited to blood, and TCR repertoires in tissue likely differ from TCR repertoires in blood. Higher generation probabilities were observed for clonotypes shared by all four sorted-subset donors than for non-shared clonotypes. Sharing across several donors was observed for about 5% of naive CD4, over 3% of naive CD8, 2% to 2.5% of memory CD4, and over 0.3% of memory CD8 clonotypes. Rarefaction of sorted-subset datasets indicated incomplete sequencing despite the large sequencing depth. Because the study included a small number of donors, the genetic and exposure-history diversity represented was limited.

From its cysteine to its phenylalanine, the CDR3 spans 14 amino acids. Kept here is only the CDR3 DNA, which spans 42 bases and is read in frame from base 1. Trimming accounts for 5 bases at V and 4 bases at J, while the number of junction bases matched to no gene is 6. Sequences SGHTA (CDR1) and FQGNSA (CDR2) are obtained from the germline V gene. The receptor was isolated from a man aged 25-45 years in good health. The sample taken for sequencing was naive CD4+ T cells sorted from blood. What the cell subset or site label conveys for this sample: CD45RA+ positively selected. The sequence is built from TRBV7-2 and TRBJ2-7; the central 9 bases match TRBD2. CDR3 protein: CASSAQAGGYEQYF. The nucleotide sequence is TGTGCCAGCAGCGCTCAGGCGGGAGGGTACGAGCAGTACTTC.